The 12 T cell receptor beta chains listed next were all sequenced from one sample in a study of T-cell reconstitution after alpha-beta-depleted transplantation in children. The study's findings and limits: Counts and diversity of T cells one year after transplant came mostly from newly produced T cells.

Preparation of the TCRbeta library was carried out with unique molecular identifiers. MiXCR was run by TCRdb on the PCR reads, yielding one entry per CDR3 protein. The data show about 300,000 distinct CDR3 sequences, with over 7% seen just once and around 10% held by the top ten. No antigen has been identified for these receptors. The material was peripheral blood, obtained 360 days after TCRalphabeta/CD19-depleted stem cell transplant. Receptors originate from a female patient between 2 and 15 years old who had a stem cell transplant for Fanconi anemia, so the T cells may come from the graft donor.

This clonotype was counted many times. The gene calls are TRBV20-1 and TRBJ2-1; either TRBD1 or TRBD2 may fit D (6 bases each). The V gene lost 4 bases and the J gene lost 2 bases, with 12 bases spanning the gap. This CDR3 has 14 amino acids. Germline-derived CDR1 and CDR2 are DFQATT and SNEGSKA (reference sequence). The CDR3 here is CSAMGGLTYNEQFF. The CDR3 bases are TGCAGTGCTATGGGGGGCCTGACCTACAATGAGCAGTTCTTC.

This clonotype was recorded many times. This sequence joins TRBV15 and TRBJ2-1; D uncertain. Germline V gene lookup returns CDR1 LNHNV and CDR2 YYDKDF (reference sequence). The CDR3 length is 14 residues. The germline V and J ends were trimmed by 0 bases and 4 bases, with 7 bases remaining between them. CDR3 amino acids: CATSRDLEYNEQFF. In DNA form, the CDR3 reads TGTGCCACCAGCAGAGACTTGGAATACAATGAGCAGTTCTTC.

This clonotype was counted many times. J is TRBJ1-3 and V is TRBV6-5; the D gene is possibly TRBD1 (6 bases). This CDR3 is built from 14 residues. The V gene's germline CDR1 is MNHEY and CDR2 SVGAGI. V gave up 7 bases and J gave up 0 bases, with 10 bases separating them. CDR3 nucleotides: TGTGCCAGCAACCGGGACACCTCTGGAAACACCATATATTTT. It codes for CASNRDTSGNTIYF.

This clonotype was picked up many times. V and J are TRBV7-9 and TRBJ1-2; no definite D call. This CDR3 spans 15 amino acids. Germline loops: CDR1 SEHNR, CDR2 FQNEAQ (reference sequence). Trimming took 1 base from V and 0 from J, leaving 9 bases between them. CDR3 protein: CASSLGAGTNYGYTF. The CDR3 coding sequence is TGTGCCAGCAGCTTAGGTGCCGGGACTAACTATGGCTACACCTTC.

This clonotype was counted a few times. The chain couples TRBV28 to TRBJ1-2, with a tentative D call TRBD1 (5 bases). Germline-derived CDR1 and CDR2 are MDHEN and SYDVKM. CDR3 length: 13 amino acids. V dropped 6 bases and J dropped 2 bases, with 10 bases sitting between them. CDR3: CASSGDGNYGYTF. The CDR3 nucleotides read TGTGCCAGCAGCGGGGACGGCAACTATGGCTACACCTTC.

This chain joins TRBV6-5 and TRBJ2-2, with D tentatively TRBD1 (6 bases). The germline CDR1 and CDR2 sequences are MNHEY and SVGAGI. V was shortened by 2 bases and J by 0 bases, with 13 bases between the two germline ends. The CDR3 loop spans 17 amino acids. CDR3 DNA sequence: TGTGCCAGCAGTTACCCACTGGGGGCAACGAACACCGGGGAGCTGTTTTTT. Translated: CASSYPLGATNTGELFF.

This clonotype was detected ten times or more. The V call is TRBV12-3 or TRBV12-4, the J call TRBJ1-4; D ambiguous. This CDR3 is 15 amino acids long. The germline V and J ends were trimmed by 0 bases and 7 bases, with 12 bases remaining between them. The chain's CDR3 is CASSLAPGMGEKLFF. The CDR3 coding sequence is TGTGCCAGCAGTTTAGCGCCGGGGATGGGTGAAAAACTGTTTTTT.

This clonotype has a handful of counts. The V and J genes are TRBV27 and TRBJ2-7, with 9 bases fitting TRBD1. Germline V gene lookup returns CDR1 MNHEY and CDR2 SMNVEV (reference sequence). Trimming took 7 bases from V and 3 from J; bases not matched to a gene: 19. This CDR3 is 18 amino acids long. CDR3 coding DNA: TGTGCCAGCAAACCCCCGGGACAGGGAATCGTTGGATACTACGAGCAGTACTTC. This translates into CASKPPGQGIVGYYEQYF.

This clonotype was detected ten times or more. The V call is TRBV20-1, the J call TRBJ1-5; 8 bases fit TRBD1. The germline V gene encodes CDR1 DFQATT and CDR2 SNEGSKA (reference sequence). The CDR3 sequence is 14 residues long. Trimming cost V 4 bases and J 6 bases; bases outside gene matches: 8. The CDR3 DNA reads TGCAGTGCTACCCTGGTACAGGGGGGTCAGCCCCAGCATTTT. The encoded protein is CSATLVQGGQPQHF.

This clonotype was seen only a few times. This chain connects TRBV28 to TRBJ2-1; 7 nucleotides agree with TRBD1. CDR1 is MDHEN, CDR2 SYDVKM, per germline. The CDR3 extends over 14 amino acids. Trimming cost V 11 bases and J 5 bases; bases outside gene matches: 12. The CDR3 sequence is CARRDRRRNNEQFF. In DNA form, the CDR3 reads TGTGCCCGCCGGGACAGACGACGAAACAATGAGCAGTTCTTC.

This clonotype was observed many times. This rearrangement joins TRBV20-1 to TRBJ2-5; 7 nucleotides align to TRBD2. CDR3 length: 16 residues. J gave up 5 bases and V 5 bases, and 17 bases lay outside the gene matches. Germline V gene data show CDR1 as DFQATT and CDR2 as SNEGSKA (reference sequence). CDR3 nucleotides: TGCAGTGCTGTAATTTGGACTAGTTTCAGACTCGAGACCCAGTACTTC. Protein product: CSAVIWTSFRLETQYF.

A few counts support this clonotype. The chain carries TRBV30 and TRBJ1-1; no clear D gene. With 3 bases removed from V and 0 bases from J, the gap between germline ends came to 8 bases. The germline gives CDR1 GTSNPN, CDR2 SVGIG (reference sequence). The CDR3 loop spans 13 amino acids. The DNA of the CDR3 is TGTGCCTGGAGCCTAGGAGTGAACACTGAAGCTTTCTTT. Encoded protein: CAWSLGVNTEAFF.